The sequence of this T cell receptor beta chain was determined in a study of neurological immune-mediated disorders. The study, taken as a whole, reports: The most TCR clonal expansion was seen in HTLV-1-associated myelopathy, and the least was seen in multiple sclerosis, which fell below healthy controls.

This clonotype was recorded many times. Its antigen is unknown. TCRdb itself ran the 5' RACE reads through MiXCR, one entry per CDR3 protein. This sample has about 80,000 distinct CDR3 sequences; 5.5% to 6.5% occur once, and the top ten carry over 7%. Documented time point: longitudinal time-point 2. The V end was cut by 0 bases, the J end by 7 bases, with 11 bases between. This CDR3 spans 13 amino acids. Germline CDR1 SGHRS, CDR2 YFSETQ. Sequences were obtained from PBMCs. This TCR came from a woman in her fifties or sixties with multiple sclerosis. V and J are TRBV5-1 and TRBJ2-7; D may be TRBD2 (6 bases). The CDR3 bases are TGCGCCAGCAGCTTGGTTATCGGGGGAGAGCAGTACTTC. Its translation is CASSLVIGGEQYF.